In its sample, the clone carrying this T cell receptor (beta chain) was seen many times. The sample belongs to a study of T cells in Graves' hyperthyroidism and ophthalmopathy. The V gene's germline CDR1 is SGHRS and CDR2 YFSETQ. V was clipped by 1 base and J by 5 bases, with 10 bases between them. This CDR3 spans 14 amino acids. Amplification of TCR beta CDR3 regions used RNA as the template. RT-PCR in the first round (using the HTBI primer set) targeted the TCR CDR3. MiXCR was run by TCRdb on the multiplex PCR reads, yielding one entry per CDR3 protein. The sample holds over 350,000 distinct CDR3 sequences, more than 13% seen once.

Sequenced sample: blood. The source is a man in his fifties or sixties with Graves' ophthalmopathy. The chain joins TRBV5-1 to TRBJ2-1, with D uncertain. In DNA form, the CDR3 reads TGCGCCAGCAGCTTGTCTTTAACCGACAATGAGCAGTTCTTC. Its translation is CASSLSLTDNEQFF.